The 11 T cell receptor beta chains below come from one sample, sequenced in a study of blood T cell repertoires in COVID-19. Sequenced by immunoSEQ multiplex PCR; TCRdb stores in-frame clones only, minus some. The table lists about 78,000 clones, about nine tenths of them singletons. Sequenced sample: peripheral blood. The origin of the receptors is a man aged 50 to 60 with active or convalescent COVID-19.

This chain connects TRBV5-1 to TRBJ1-4, with D perhaps TRBD1 (6 bases). CDR1 and CDR2 from the germline V gene are SGHRS and YFSETQ. CDR3 length equals 15 residues. V lost 1 base and J lost 3, with 10 bases in between. The CDR3 DNA follows: TGCGCCAGCAGCTTGACAGGGTTATCTAATGAAAAACTGTTTTTT. Translating it yields CASSLTGLSNEKLFF.

V and J are TRBV12-3 or TRBV12-4 and TRBJ1-4; D possibly corresponds to TRBD1 (6 bases). The CDR3 spans 13 residues. V was trimmed by 8 bases and J by 8 bases, leaving 15 bases between them. The CDR3 sequence is CASSKQGAEKLFF. The DNA for the CDR3 is TGTGCCAGCTCTAAACAGGGTGCGGAAAAACTGTTTTTT.

This clone was detected a few times. The chain couples TRBV30 to TRBJ1-6, with D possibly matching TRBD1 (5 bases). V lost 5 bases and J lost 2, with 13 bases in between. CDR1 and CDR2 (germline): GTSNPN, SVGIG (reference sequence). CDR3 length: 15 amino acids. The CDR3 sequence: CAWLREGTYNSPLHF. In DNA, the CDR3 is TGTGCCTGGCTCAGGGAAGGAACCTATAATTCACCCCTCCACTTT.

This chain joins TRBV7-2 and TRBJ1-2; 9 nucleotides agree with TRBD1. The CDR3 runs to 13 residues. The germline V gene encodes CDR1 SGHTA and CDR2 FQGNSA. The junction had 4 bases not matched to a gene; V was cut back by 5 bases and J by 6 bases. The DNA of the CDR3 is TGTGCCAGCAGCAAAGACAGGGGGAATGGCTACACCTTC. Its protein is CASSKDRGNGYTF. Filled out from reference TRBV7-2 and TRBJ1-2, the complete variable domain reads GAGVSQSPSNKVTEKGKDVELRCDPISGHTALYWYRQSLGQGLEFLIYFQGNSAPDKSGLPSDRFSAERTGGSVSTLTIQRTQQEDSAVYLCASSKDRGNGYTFGSGTRLTVV.

The V and J genes are TRBV25-1 and TRBJ2-6, with D perhaps matching TRBD1 (5 bases). V shed 4 bases and J shed 1 base, with 17 bases lying between them. The CDR3 extends over 18 amino acids. Germline lookup yields CDR1 MGHDK and CDR2 SYGVNS. CDR3 loop: CASSAQGISRSGANVLTF. The CDR3 coding sequence is TGTGCCAGCAGTGCTCAGGGAATTAGCCGATCTGGGGCCAACGTCCTGACTTTC.

The chain carries TRBV6-2 or TRBV6-3 and TRBJ2-7; 7 nucleotides line up with TRBD1. There are 15 residues in the CDR3. Germline-derived CDR1 and CDR2 are MNHEY and SVGEGT. V lost 3 bases and J lost 2; bases outside the gene matches: 7. The CDR3 loop reads CASSYSDRNPYEQYF. The CDR3 DNA sequence: TGTGCCAGCAGTTATTCGGACAGGAACCCCTACGAGCAGTACTTC.

This chain links TRBV7-2 with TRBJ2-5; 7 nucleotides agree with TRBD2. Unmatched junction bases numbered 5, after V lost 0 bases and J lost 1 base. CDR1 and CDR2 from the germline V gene are SGHTA and FQGNSA. The CDR3 covers 16 residues. The DNA for the CDR3 is TGTGCCAGCAGCTTAGCATTGCGGGGGTTCCAAGAGACCCAGTACTTC. Its translation is CASSLALRGFQETQYF.

The chain carries TRBV11-2 and TRBJ2-7; weak D call: TRBD2 (7 bases). CDR3 length: 14 amino acids. Trimming took off 5 bases at V and 6 bases at J, with 17 bases between the two ends. Germline CDR1 SGHAT, CDR2 FQNNGV. Written as DNA, the CDR3 is TGTGCCAGCAGCACCCGGACAGCGGGGTCCGAGCAGTACTTC. Protein product: CASSTRTAGSEQYF.

The V gene is TRBV5-5, the J gene TRBJ2-2; TRBD1 might be the D (6 bases). The ends were cut back, 2 bases at V and 4 bases at J, with 12 bases in the middle. Germline CDR1 SGHKS, CDR2 YYEKEE (reference sequence). The CDR3 has 15 residues. This CDR3 reads CASSLQGTSTGELFF. The CDR3 region has the DNA TGTGCCAGCAGCTTACAGGGTACTAGCACCGGGGAGCTGTTTTTT.

The V call is TRBV9, the J call TRBJ1-5; unclear D gene. V gave up 3 bases and J gave up 9 bases, with 10 bases separating them. The germline V gene has CDR1 SGDLS and CDR2 YYNGEE. The CDR3 sequence is 12 residues long. The DNA of the CDR3 is TGTGCCAGCAGCGGACATGTTGGGCCCCAGCATTTT. Its protein is CASSGHVGPQHF.

This chain joins TRBV13 and TRBJ2-7, with D tentatively TRBD1 (6 bases). V dropped 0 bases and J dropped 6 bases, with 9 bases sitting between them. CDR1 and CDR2 from the germline V gene are PRHDT and FYEKMQ (reference sequence). The CDR3 has 13 residues. The CDR3 here is CASSLGRGGEQYF. The CDR3 DNA reads as TGTGCCAGCAGCTTAGGCAGAGGGGGCGAGCAGTACTTC. The variable domain in full, with the rest retrieved from reference TRBV13 and TRBJ2-7, is AAGVIQSPRHLIKEKRETATLKCYPIPRHDTVYWYQQGPGQDPQFLISFYEKMQSDKGSIPDRFSAQQFSDYHSELNMSSLELGDSALYFCASSLGRGGEQYFGPGTRLTVT.